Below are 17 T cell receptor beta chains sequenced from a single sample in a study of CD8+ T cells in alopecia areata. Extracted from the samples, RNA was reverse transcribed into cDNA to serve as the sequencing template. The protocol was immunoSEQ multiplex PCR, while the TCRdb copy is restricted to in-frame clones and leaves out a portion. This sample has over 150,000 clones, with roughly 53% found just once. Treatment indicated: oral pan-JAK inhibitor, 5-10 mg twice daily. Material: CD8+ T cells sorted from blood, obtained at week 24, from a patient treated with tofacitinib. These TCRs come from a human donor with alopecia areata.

The chain's CDR3 is CAWSGTGTALRTQYF. DNA for the CDR3: TGTGCCTGGAGCGGGACCGGGACAGCCCTTAGGACCCAGTACTTC. The gene calls are TRBV30 and TRBJ2-5; 7 bases agree with TRBD1. Germline CDR1 GTSNPN, CDR2 SVGIG (reference sequence). Unmatched junction bases numbered 14, after V lost 3 bases and J lost 7 bases. CDR3 size: 15 residues.

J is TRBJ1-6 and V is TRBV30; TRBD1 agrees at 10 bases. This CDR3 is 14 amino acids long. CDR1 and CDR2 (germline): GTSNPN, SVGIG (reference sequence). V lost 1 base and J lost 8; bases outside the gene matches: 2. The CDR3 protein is CAWSAGQGDSPLHF. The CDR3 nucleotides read TGTGCCTGGAGTGCCGGACAGGGGGATTCACCCCTCCACTTT.

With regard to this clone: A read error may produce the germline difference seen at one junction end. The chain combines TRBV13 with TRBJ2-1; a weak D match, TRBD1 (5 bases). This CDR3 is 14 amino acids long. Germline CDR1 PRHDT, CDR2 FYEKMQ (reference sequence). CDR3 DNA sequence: TGTGCCAGCAGCCTAGGGGATAAGTACAATGAGCAGTTCTTC. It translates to CASSLGDKYNEQFF. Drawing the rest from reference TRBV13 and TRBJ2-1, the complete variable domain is AAGVIQSPRHLIKEKRETATLKCYPIPRHDTVYWYQQGPGQDPQFLISFYEKMQSDKGSIPDRFSAQQFSDYHSELNMSSLELGDSALYFCASSLGDKYNEQFFGPGTRLTVL.

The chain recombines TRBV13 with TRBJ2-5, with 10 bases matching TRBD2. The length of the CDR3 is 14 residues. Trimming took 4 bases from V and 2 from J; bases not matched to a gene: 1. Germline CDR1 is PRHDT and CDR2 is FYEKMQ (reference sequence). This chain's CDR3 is CASSWTSGQETQYF. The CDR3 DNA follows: TGTGCCAGCAGCTGGACTAGCGGACAAGAGACCCAGTACTTC.

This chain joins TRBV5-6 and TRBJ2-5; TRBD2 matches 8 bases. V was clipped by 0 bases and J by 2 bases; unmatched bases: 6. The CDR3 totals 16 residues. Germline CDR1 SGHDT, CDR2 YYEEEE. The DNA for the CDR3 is TGTGCCAGCAGCTTGGAATACGCTAGCGGGCAAGAGACCCAGTACTTC. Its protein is CASSLEYASGQETQYF.

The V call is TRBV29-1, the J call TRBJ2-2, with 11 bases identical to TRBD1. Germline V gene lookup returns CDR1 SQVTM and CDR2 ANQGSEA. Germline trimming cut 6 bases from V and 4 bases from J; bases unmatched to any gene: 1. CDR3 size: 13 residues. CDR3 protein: CSVGTGGTGELFF. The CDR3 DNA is TGCAGCGTAGGGACAGGGGGCACCGGGGAGCTGTTTTTT.

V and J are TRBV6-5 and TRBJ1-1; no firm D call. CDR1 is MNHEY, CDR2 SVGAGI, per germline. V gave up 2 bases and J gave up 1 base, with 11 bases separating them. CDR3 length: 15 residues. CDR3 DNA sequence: TGTGCCAGCAGTTACACTCGGACGGGGAACACTGAAGCTTTCTTT. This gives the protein CASSYTRTGNTEAFF.

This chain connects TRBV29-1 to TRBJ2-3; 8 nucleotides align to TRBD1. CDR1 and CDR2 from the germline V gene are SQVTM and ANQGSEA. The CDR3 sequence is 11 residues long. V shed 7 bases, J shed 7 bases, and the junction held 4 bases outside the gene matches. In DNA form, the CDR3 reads TGCAGCGGCAGGGGGCGGAATACGCAGTATTTT. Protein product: CSGRGRNTQYF.

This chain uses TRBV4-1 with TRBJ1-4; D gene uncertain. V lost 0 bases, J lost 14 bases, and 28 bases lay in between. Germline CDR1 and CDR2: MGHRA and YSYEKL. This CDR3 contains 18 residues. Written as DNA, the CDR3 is TGCGCCAGCAGCCAAGATCCAACTCGGCCCCCGGGGAGAATTCGGCTGTTTTTT. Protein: CASSQDPTRPPGRIRLFF.

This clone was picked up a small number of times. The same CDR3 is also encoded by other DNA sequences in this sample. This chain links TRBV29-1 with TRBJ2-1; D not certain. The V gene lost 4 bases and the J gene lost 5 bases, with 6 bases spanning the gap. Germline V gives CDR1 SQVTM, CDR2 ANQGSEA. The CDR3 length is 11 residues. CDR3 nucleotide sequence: TGCAGCGTTGCTAGAGACAATGAGCAGTTCTTC. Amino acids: CSVARDNEQFF.

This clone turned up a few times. CDR3 protein: CASSSGAGLSTGELFF. DNA of the CDR3: TGTGCCAGTAGTTCGGGGGCAGGGCTGTCGACCGGGGAGCTGTTTTTT. The chain recombines TRBV19 with TRBJ2-2; D possibly uses TRBD1 or TRBD2 (6 bases each). The CDR3 has 16 residues. V was cut by 5 bases and J by 5 bases, with 18 bases left in between. Germline CDR1 and CDR2: LNHDA and SQIVND (reference sequence).

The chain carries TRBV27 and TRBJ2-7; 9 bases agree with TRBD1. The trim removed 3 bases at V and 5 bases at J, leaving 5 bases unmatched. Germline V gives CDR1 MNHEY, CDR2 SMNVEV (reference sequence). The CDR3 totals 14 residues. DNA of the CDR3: TGTGCCAGCAGTTTCTTTGGGACAGGGCACGAGCAGTACTTC. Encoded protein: CASSFFGTGHEQYF.

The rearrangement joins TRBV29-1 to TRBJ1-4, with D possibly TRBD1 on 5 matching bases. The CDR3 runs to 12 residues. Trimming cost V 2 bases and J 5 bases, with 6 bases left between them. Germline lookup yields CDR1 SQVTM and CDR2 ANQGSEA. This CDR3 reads CSVEQGNEKLFF. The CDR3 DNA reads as TGCAGCGTTGAACAGGGAAATGAAAAACTGTTTTTT.

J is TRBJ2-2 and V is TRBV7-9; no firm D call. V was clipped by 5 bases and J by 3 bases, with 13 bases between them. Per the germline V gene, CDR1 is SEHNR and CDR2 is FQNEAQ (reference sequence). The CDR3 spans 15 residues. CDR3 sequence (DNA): TGTGCCAGCAGCCTGAAAGACATCTACACCGGGGAGCTGTTTTTT. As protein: CASSLKDIYTGELFF.

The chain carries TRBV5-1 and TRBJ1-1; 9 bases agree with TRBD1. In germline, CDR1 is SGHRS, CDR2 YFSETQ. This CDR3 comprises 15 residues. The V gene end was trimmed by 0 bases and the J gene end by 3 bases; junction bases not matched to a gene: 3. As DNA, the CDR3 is TGCGCCAGCAGCTTGGTACAGGGGGCTGACACTGAAGCTTTCTTT. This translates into CASSLVQGADTEAFF.

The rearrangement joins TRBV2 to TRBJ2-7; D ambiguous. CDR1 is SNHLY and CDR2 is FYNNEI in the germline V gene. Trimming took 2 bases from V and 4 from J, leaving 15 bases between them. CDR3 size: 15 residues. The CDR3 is CASSEYLGVRYEQYF. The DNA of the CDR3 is TGTGCCAGCAGTGAATACCTGGGTGTCCGATACGAGCAGTACTTC.

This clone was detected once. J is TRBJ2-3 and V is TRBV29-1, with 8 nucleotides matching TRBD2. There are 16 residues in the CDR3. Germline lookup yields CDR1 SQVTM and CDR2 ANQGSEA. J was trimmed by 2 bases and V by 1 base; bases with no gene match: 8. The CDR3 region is CSVEGHAGGSTDTQYF. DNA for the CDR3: TGCAGCGTTGAAGGCCACGCGGGGGGTTCCACAGATACGCAGTATTTT.